These 12 T cell receptor beta chains share one sample of origin, sequenced in a study of tumor-infiltrating lymphocytes in primary liver carcinoma. A primer matching the constant region was used to make TCR beta cDNA from around 550 ng of total RNA. Sequencing libraries for TCR beta derived from three nested multiplex PCR rounds that used slightly modified ARM-PCR. TRBV1-TRBV30 forward and Cbeta reverse primers drove the first two roughly 10-cycle rounds. MiXCR was run by TCRdb on the multiplex PCR reads, yielding one entry per CDR3 protein. The data contain approximately 310,000 distinct CDR3 sequences, 65% of them singletons. Unsorted whole blood yielded blood RNA, and germline DNA was extracted as well. Sequencing input: peripheral blood. Source of these receptors: a man aged 35 to 55 with primary liver carcinoma and hepatitis B virus infection.

As for this clonotype: A much bigger clone sits one base away, suggesting this may be a read error. The chain couples TRBV29-1 to TRBJ2-7; 9 positions agree with TRBD2. V shed 4 bases, J shed 4 bases, and the junction held 23 bases outside the gene matches. The CDR3 runs to 19 residues. Germline assignment: CDR1 SQVTM and CDR2 ANQGSEA. DNA of the CDR3: TGCAGCGTTGTAGAAGGGGCAGGGGAGGTAGCGGGAGATGGTTACGAGCAGTACTTC. This codes for CSVVEGAGEVAGDGYEQYF.

Note on this clonotype: A read error may be the cause here, since a much bigger clone is one base away. The chain is built from TRBV4-1 and TRBJ1-4; D is possibly TRBD1 (5 bases). The CDR3 is 14 amino acids. CDR1 is MGHRA, CDR2 YSYEKL, per germline. CDR3 sequence: CVSSPPGGEEKLFF. CDR3 in DNA: TGCGTCAGCAGCCCCCCCGGGGGTGAGGAAAAACTGTTTTTT.

This clonotype appeared once. Germline is not matched at one junction end, which may reflect a read error. The chain has TRBV5-4 and TRBJ2-3, with TRBD2 matching 7 bases. The CDR3 loop spans 15 amino acids. Germline CDR1 is SGHNT and CDR2 is YYREEE (reference sequence). CDR3 amino acids: CASIFREGFTYTQYF. The DNA for the CDR3 is TGTGCCAGCATCTTCAGGGAGGGGTTCACATATACGCAGTATTTT. Using reference TRBV5-4 and TRBJ2-3 for the parts outside the CDR3, the full variable domain is ETGVTQSPTHLIKTRGQQVTLRCSSQSGHNTVSWYQQALGQGPQFIFQYYREEENGRGNFPPRFSGLQFPNYSSELNVNALELDDSALYLCASIFREGFTYTQYFGPGTRLTVL.

This chain links TRBV30 with TRBJ1-2, with 7 bases matching TRBD1. CDR3 size: 12 residues. Per germline, CDR1 GTSNPN and CDR2 SVGIG (reference sequence). V trimming: 1 base; J trimming: 7 bases; junction bases outside the gene matches: 3. This chain's CDR3 is CAWSARGSGYTF. The CDR3 bases are TGTGCCTGGAGTGCCAGGGGGAGTGGCTACACCTTC.

The chain employs TRBV11-2 and TRBJ1-6, with 10 bases that match TRBD1. The CDR3 is 20 residues long. Germline V CDR1 and CDR2: SGHAT, FQNNGV. The CDR3 region is CTCSRYRLRGQGQKGSPLHF. For the CDR3, the DNA is TGTACCTGCAGCCGCTATCGACTGAGGGGACAGGGGCAGAAGGGATCACCCCTCCACTTT.

A few counts support this clonotype. This chain connects TRBV6-5 to TRBJ2-4; possible D gene TRBD2, 6 bases. The V gene's germline CDR1 is MNHEY and CDR2 SVGAGI. Trimming shortened V by 4 bases and J by 9 bases, and 16 bases separated the two germline ends. The CDR3 consists of 14 residues. CDR3 sequence reads: CASSSSGRGSIQYF. The CDR3 region has the DNA TGTGCCAGCAGTTCCTCGGGACGGGGGAGCATTCAGTACTTC.

This clonotype has a single count. A read error may explain this, as a much larger clone is one base away. The chain recombines TRBV5-1 with TRBJ2-7, with D uncertain. This CDR3 comprises 12 residues. The germline V gene has CDR1 SGHRS and CDR2 YFSETQ. The CDR3 bases are TGCGCCAGCAGCTCCTACTCCTACGGGCAGTACTTC. It is translated as CASSSYSYGQYF.

This clonotype has only a few counts. This sequence may be a read error, since a much larger clone differs from it by one base. The chain has TRBV29-1 and TRBJ2-7, with D possibly being TRBD1 (6 bases). The CDR3 totals 13 residues. Germline V lookup: CDR1 SQVTM, CDR2 ANQGSEA. V was pared by 2 bases and J by 6 bases, with 14 bases between. The CDR3 spells CSVESRGQTEQYF. CDR3 bases: TGCAGCGTTGAATCTCGGGGACAAACCGAGCAGTACTTC.

The V and J genes are TRBV12-3 or TRBV12-4 and TRBJ2-5; TRBD1 is a possible D gene (7 bases). The CDR3 is 14 residues long. For the CDR3, the DNA is TGTGGCAGTAGTACCAGACAGGGAGGAGAGACCCAGTACTTC. As protein: CGSSTRQGGETQYF.

J is TRBJ1-6 and V is TRBV6-1, with D unclear. The germline V gene encodes CDR1 MNHNS and CDR2 SASEGT. This CDR3 spans 14 amino acids. V lost 1 base and J lost 4, with 5 bases in between. This chain's CDR3 is CASSEGGYNSPLHF. The CDR3 nucleotides are TGTGCCAGCAGTGAAGGGGGTTATAATTCACCCCTCCACTTT.

The J gene is TRBJ2-5, the V gene TRBV5-6; D gene unclear. CDR1 is SGHDT, CDR2 YYEEEE, per germline. V dropped 4 bases and J dropped 5 bases, with 12 bases sitting between them. The CDR3 covers 13 residues. The DNA for the CDR3 is TGTGCCAGCAGCCGTCGGGCGGCGGAGACCCAGTACTTC. Encoded protein: CASSRRAAETQYF.

Turning to this clonotype: The junction does not match germline at one end; this may be a read error. The chain couples TRBV4-3 to TRBJ1-1; no definite D call. The germline V gene encodes CDR1 LGHNA and CDR2 YSLEER. The CDR3 loop spans 13 amino acids. CDR3 DNA: TGTGCCAGCAGCCAAGAAACCAGACATGAAGCTTTCTTT. This gives the protein CASSQETRHEAFF.